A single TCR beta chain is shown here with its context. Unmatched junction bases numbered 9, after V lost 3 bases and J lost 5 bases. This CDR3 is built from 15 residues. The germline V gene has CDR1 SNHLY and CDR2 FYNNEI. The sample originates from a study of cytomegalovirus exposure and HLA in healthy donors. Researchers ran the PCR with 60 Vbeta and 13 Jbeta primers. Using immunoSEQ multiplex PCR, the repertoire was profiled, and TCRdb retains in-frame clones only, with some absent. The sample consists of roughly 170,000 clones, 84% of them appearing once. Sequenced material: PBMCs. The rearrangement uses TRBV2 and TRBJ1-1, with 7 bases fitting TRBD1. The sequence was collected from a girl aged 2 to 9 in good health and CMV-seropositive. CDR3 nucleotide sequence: TGTGCCAGCAGTGAGTTCCAAGGGGGCCAGACTGAAGCTTTCTTT. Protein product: CASSEFQGGQTEAFF.